The text below deals with one T cell receptor beta chain. How the authors handled the data: From reference gene primer amplification, estimates of nucleated cell counts were derived. Data came from immunoSEQ multiplex PCR; TCRdb stores just in-frame clones and leaves some out. Clone size and V and J calls were adopted from that table, with D and trimming inferred from the DNA. The sample holds 6,000 to 6,500 clones, around 91% seen once. Germline trimming cut 3 bases from V and 2 bases from J; bases unmatched to any gene: 6. The CDR3 runs 15 residues. Looked up from germline, CDR1 is LNHNV and CDR2 is YYDKDF (reference sequence). This sample is part of a study of blood T cell repertoires in COVID-19. Across the whole study: Italy, Spain and the United States were the sources of the convalescent and acute COVID-19 samples. From T cells, B-cell-depleted T cells, or PBMCs came the material, which was cDNA or gDNA.

The sequencing sample was made of peripheral blood. This TCR was sampled from a human donor in a cohort sampled during active COVID-19. The chain is built from TRBV15 and TRBJ1-1, with TRBD1 matching over 7 bases. This chain's CDR3 is CATSSGDRANTEAFF. The CDR3 DNA reads as TGTGCCACCAGCAGTGGCGACAGGGCAAACACTGAAGCTTTCTTT. Full variable domain (rest looked up from reference TRBV15 and TRBJ1-1): DAMVIQNPRYQVTQFGKPVTLSCSQTLNHNVMYWYQQKSSQAPKLLFHYYDKDFNNEADTPDNFQSRRPNTSFCFLDIRSPGLGDTAMYLCATSSGDRANTEAFFGQGTRLTVV.